Each of the 18 T cell receptor beta chains below was sequenced from the same sample in a study of T cells in localized non-small cell lung cancer (dated by TCRdb to between 2020 and 2021). Library method: the immunoSEQ multiplex PCR assay. TCRdb carries this immuneACCESS record with in-frame sequences only. Its versions omit some clonotypes, under half of them owing to an unresolved V gene in the studies checked, with the rest unexplained. The sample table holds 25,000 to 30,000 clones, of which 80% to 85% were seen once. The biggest ten clones account for 4% to 5.5% of the sample. The source material was peripheral blood mononuclear cells, sampled before any cancer treatment. The receptors come from a man between 35 and 75 years old with stage III lung adenocarcinoma.

The chain is built from TRBV15 and TRBJ1-2; the D is unclear. This CDR3 is 17 amino acids long. The ends were cut back, 0 bases at V and 0 bases at J, with 14 bases in the middle. Germline assignment: CDR1 LNHNV and CDR2 YYDKDF (reference sequence). The CDR3 sequence is CATSRDREGPTNYGYTF. The DNA of the CDR3 is TGTGCCACCAGCAGAGACCGGGAGGGCCCCACTAACTATGGCTACACCTTC.

The chain links TRBV6-5 to TRBJ1-2; D ambiguous. V was shortened by 7 bases and J by 5 bases, with 17 bases between the two germline ends. Germline values: CDR1 MNHEY, CDR2 SVGAGI. The CDR3 totals 14 residues. DNA of the CDR3: TGTGCCAGCACTAAAACCGACGGTTCATATGGCTACACCTTC. It codes for CASTKTDGSYGYTF.

The V call is TRBV28, the J call TRBJ1-2, with D uncertain. The germline V gene encodes CDR1 MDHEN and CDR2 SYDVKM. The CDR3 is made up of 14 amino acids. V was pared by 2 bases and J by 2 bases, with 9 bases between. The CDR3 is CASSLDGKNYGYTF. The CDR3 DNA is TGTGCCAGCAGTTTAGACGGAAAAAACTATGGCTACACCTTC.

The chain joins TRBV29-1 to TRBJ1-1, with D unclear. The CDR3 sequence is 13 residues long. Trimming shortened V by 1 base and J by 6 bases, and 12 bases separated the two germline ends. CDR1 SQVTM and CDR2 ANQGSEA come from the germline V gene. The DNA for the CDR3 is TGCAGCGTTGAAGGCGGGAGGAAGTCTGAAGCTTTCTTT. This codes for CSVEGGRKSEAFF. Complete variable domain (other parts from reference TRBV29-1 and TRBJ1-1): SAVISQKPSRDICQRGTSLTIQCQVDSQVTMMFWYRQQPGQSLTLIATANQGSEATYESGFVIDKFPISRPNLTFSTLTVSNMSPEDSSIYLCSVEGGRKSEAFFGQGTRLTVV.

The V call is TRBV5-4, the J call TRBJ1-2; D is undetermined. The CDR3 has 13 residues. V gave up 4 bases and J gave up 8 bases, with 15 bases separating them. Germline CDR1 SGHNT, CDR2 YYREEE (reference sequence). The CDR3 DNA is TGTGCCAGCAGCCCGGGCTTGGAGATCGGCTACACCTTC. Protein: CASSPGLEIGYTF.

This sequence joins TRBV10-3 and TRBJ1-2, with TRBD1 matching over 10 bases. Per germline, CDR1 ENHRY and CDR2 SYGVKD. The CDR3 sequence is 14 residues long. The ends lost 0 bases at V and 7 bases at J; junction bases unmatched: 2. This CDR3 is CAISESGTGVGYTF. CDR3 in DNA: TGTGCCATCAGTGAGTCCGGGACAGGGGTTGGCTACACCTTC.

V and J are TRBV18 and TRBJ2-2, with D tentatively TRBD2 (5 bases). The CDR3 is 15 amino acids. V lost 5 bases to trimming and J lost 1 base, with 11 bases between them. Germline CDR1 is KGHSH and CDR2 is LQKENI. Written as DNA, the CDR3 is TGTGCCAGCTCAACTAGTACAGTGAACACCGGGGAGCTGTTTTTT. This codes for CASSTSTVNTGELFF. Full variable domain (remainder filled in from reference TRBV18 and TRBJ2-2): NAGVMQNPRHLVRRRGQEARLRCSPMKGHSHVYWYRQLPEEGLKFMVYLQKENIIDESGMPKERFSAEFPKEGPSILRIQQVVRGDSAAYFCASSTSTVNTGELFFGEGSRLTVL.

The rearrangement joins TRBV7-9 to TRBJ2-1; no firm D call. This CDR3 has 12 amino acids. From germline, CDR1 is SEHNR and CDR2 FQNEAQ (reference sequence). V dropped 2 bases and J dropped 7 bases, with 6 bases sitting between them. The CDR3 is CASSLMGNEQFF. Here the CDR3 DNA reads TGTGCCAGCAGCTTAATGGGAAATGAGCAGTTCTTC.

The DNA for the CDR3 is TGTGCCAGCAGATCCGTAGATCAAGAGACCCAGTACTTC. It translates to CASRSVDQETQYF. This chain joins TRBV27 and TRBJ2-5; D remains ambiguous. The CDR3 extends over 13 amino acids. Germline values: CDR1 MNHEY, CDR2 SMNVEV (reference sequence). Trimming took 6 bases from V and 2 from J, leaving 10 bases between them.

The J gene is TRBJ2-1, the V gene TRBV20-1; D not certain. The V end was cut by 4 bases, the J end by 10 bases, with 8 bases between. There are 10 residues in the CDR3. CDR1 is DFQATT, CDR2 SNEGSKA, per germline (reference sequence). Written as DNA, the CDR3 is TGCAGTGCTACTTATTACGAGCAGTTCTTC. It encodes CSATYYEQFF.

The rearrangement uses TRBV13 and TRBJ2-7; D is perhaps TRBD1 or TRBD2 (6 bases each). The CDR3 is made up of 14 amino acids. V was pared by 2 bases and J by 3 bases, with 11 bases between. Germline assignment: CDR1 PRHDT and CDR2 FYEKMQ (reference sequence). The CDR3: CASSLYREDYEQYF. The CDR3, as DNA: TGTGCCAGCAGCTTATACAGGGAGGACTACGAGCAGTACTTC.

V gene TRBV6-1 combines with J gene TRBJ2-3; D unresolved. Germline V lookup: CDR1 MNHNS, CDR2 SASEGT. V lost 2 bases and J lost 8, with 11 bases in between. This CDR3 has 13 residues. CDR3 coding DNA: TGTGCCAGCAGTGAATTAGACAAAACTACGCAGTATTTT. Protein product: CASSELDKTTQYF.

This clone was seen once. The V and J genes are TRBV19 and TRBJ2-3, with D uncertain. V was shortened by 5 bases and J by 7 bases, with 13 bases between the two germline ends. Germline lookup yields CDR1 LNHDA and CDR2 SQIVND (reference sequence). CDR3 length equals 13 residues. CDR3 sequence (DNA): TGTGCCAGTAGTCGCGGTGAAAGGTATACGCAGTATTTT. This encodes CASSRGERYTQYF.

This clone appeared once. The chain recombines TRBV29-1 with TRBJ1-2; D gene ambiguous. The V and J ends lost 1 base and 6 bases respectively, with 6 bases between them. This CDR3 spans 11 amino acids. Germline-derived CDR1 and CDR2 are SQVTM and ANQGSEA. The CDR3 bases are TGCAGCGTTGAAGGTGTTAATGGCTACACCTTC. The encoded protein is CSVEGVNGYTF.

CDR3 residues: CASSLSRGGGELFF. As DNA, the CDR3 is TGTGCCAGCAGCTTGTCCAGGGGTGGCGGGGAGCTGTTTTTT. J is TRBJ2-2 and V is TRBV11-2, with D perhaps matching TRBD1 (6 bases). Trimming took 3 bases from V and 7 from J, leaving 12 bases between them. The CDR3 has 14 residues. Germline assignment: CDR1 SGHAT and CDR2 FQNNGV.

This chain links TRBV6-5 with TRBJ2-5, with 7 bases lining up with TRBD1. Germline CDR1 MNHEY, CDR2 SVGAGI. Trimming cost V 5 bases and J 4 bases; bases outside gene matches: 10. CDR3 length equals 15 residues. The CDR3 coding sequence is TGTGCCAGCAGTAAAAGAGGGGGCTTGGTAGAGACCCAGTACTTC. It codes for CASSKRGGLVETQYF.

This clone occurred a few times. This chain connects TRBV27 to TRBJ1-4; the D is unclear. This CDR3 has 15 amino acids. V lost 6 bases and J lost 7, with 18 bases in between. Per germline, CDR1 MNHEY and CDR2 SMNVEV (reference sequence). The DNA for the CDR3 is TGTGCCAGCAGCCTAAAATTGAGAAGAGGTGAAAAACTGTTTTTT. Amino acids: CASSLKLRRGEKLFF.

The chain recombines TRBV5-1 with TRBJ1-1; D call uncertain. The V end was cut by 1 base, the J end by 4 bases, with 8 bases between. This CDR3 spans 13 amino acids. Per germline, CDR1 SGHRS and CDR2 YFSETQ. This chain's CDR3 is CASSLFEATEAFF. Here the CDR3 DNA reads TGCGCCAGCAGCTTGTTTGAAGCCACTGAAGCTTTCTTT.